This TCR beta chain emerged from a study of tumor-infiltrating lymphocytes in primary liver carcinoma. On this clonotype: What it recognizes is unknown. The junction differs from germline at one of its ends, possibly a read error.

Extraction also yielded germline DNA, while blood RNA was obtained from unsorted whole blood. At sampling, these chronic HBV carriers had received no treatment. The CDR3 is 17 amino acids. CDR1 is SGHAT and CDR2 is FQDESV in the germline V gene (reference sequence). Regarding the study as a whole: Bulk samples went unsorted, so CD4+ and CD8+ repertoires were not compared. Reduced overlap was seen in tumor-adjacent and tumor-blood pairs versus tumor region pairs. Compared with blood, tumor repertoires held significantly more in their top 250 clones.

Production of TCR beta cDNA used approximately 0.45 ug total RNA together with a constant-region primer. Libraries of TCR beta came from three nested multiplex PCR rounds with slightly modified ARM-PCR. The study ran its first two PCR rounds for around 9 cycles each, using TRBV1-TRBV30 forward primers and a C-beta reverse primer. TCRdb analysed the multiplex PCR reads with MiXCR anew, one entry per CDR3 protein. Of hundreds of thousands of distinct CDR3 sequences in the sample, around three fifths are singletons; the top ten hold roughly 9%. Sequenced: peripheral blood. The genes are TRBV11-1 and TRBJ1-1, with D tentatively TRBD1 (5 bases). The TCR sequence derives from a man in his forties or fifties with primary liver carcinoma and hepatitis B virus infection. The CDR3 region is CASSPLPNRIENAEAFF. The DNA of the CDR3 is TGTGCCAGCAGCCCCCTACCGAACAGGATTGAGAACGCTGAAGCTTTCTTT.